The 4 T cell receptor beta chains in this list originate from one sample, sequenced in a study of Ad26.COV2.S vaccination and SARS-CoV-2 variants. TCRdb keeps only in-frame clones here, not all; method: immunoSEQ multiplex PCR. The table lists 200,000 to 250,000 clones, around 87% of them singletons. The sample's treatment: 15 to 20 received Ad26.COV2.S at low or high dose, single or two shots; 5 received placebo; per-sample allocation not given. Material that was analyzed had been drawn on day 63 after the first vaccine or placebo injection. The sequences come from peripheral blood, collected in a trial of Ad26.COV2.S vaccine versus placebo. These receptors were taken from a person aged 18-60 years who received the Ad26.COV2.S COVID-19 vaccine or a placebo.

Written as DNA, the CDR3 is TGTGCCAGCAGCTTGGCCGATTTTGGCCCGGGGGAGCAGTACTTC. Its protein is CASSLADFGPGEQYF. V is TRBV5-4 and J is TRBJ2-7, with D possibly matching TRBD2 (5 bases). The length of the CDR3 is 15 residues. Trimming removed 0 bases from V and 7 bases from J, with 17 bases in between. CDR1 is SGHNT and CDR2 is YYREEE in the germline V gene (reference sequence).

The chain links TRBV21-1 to TRBJ2-7; TRBD2 is the table's D call and was not checked against the DNA. TRBV21-1 is classified as a pseudogene. The CDR3 has 17 amino acids. The CDR3 DNA sequence: TGTGCCAGCCAAACTAGAAACCCGGGACTAGCGTCCTACGAGCAGTACTTC. It translates to CASQTRNPGLASYEQYF.

The V gene is TRBV10-3, the J gene TRBJ2-1; either TRBD1 or TRBD2 may fit D (6 bases each). Germline-derived CDR1 and CDR2 are ENHRY and SYGVKD. V shed 6 bases and J shed 4 bases, with 16 bases lying between them. CDR3 length: 15 amino acids. The CDR3 DNA reads as TGTGCCATCAGAGGTAGGGGGGAGGTTTACAATGAGCAGTTCTTC. Translating it yields CAIRGRGEVYNEQFF.

The chain has TRBV7-8 and TRBJ2-1; TRBD1 aligns across 9 bases. Trimming took 3 bases from V and 7 from J; bases not matched to a gene: 1. The CDR3 length is 13 residues. Germline V gives CDR1 SGHVS, CDR2 FQNEAQ. For the CDR3, the DNA is TGTGCCAGCAGCTTGGACAGGGGAAATGAGCAGTTCTTC. Its protein product is CASSLDRGNEQFF.